These 21 T cell receptor beta chains were sequenced from one sample in a study of a mutant IDH1 vaccine in newly diagnosed glioma (dated by TCRdb to the early 2020s). No antigens are known for them. The time point label for this specimen denotes: week 11, during vaccination. Each vaccine dose, consisting of 300 ug of a 20-mer mutant IDH1 peptide in Montanide, was administered subcutaneously with topical imiquimod. The method behind the library was the immunoSEQ multiplex PCR assay. TCRdb's version of the immuneACCESS table is confined to in-frame rearrangements and falls short of the full clone set. An unresolved V gene accounts for under half of the shortfall where checked; the remainder is of unknown origin. In all, the sample holds 100,000 to 120,000 clones, and roughly nine tenths of those were seen once. Together, the top ten hold around 0.61% of the sample. The sequences come from PBMCs, collected from a glioma patient whose treatment included an IDH1 peptide vaccine. These receptors were obtained from a woman in her forties or fifties with glioma.

The chain carries TRBV28 and TRBJ2-7; 12 bases are shared with TRBD2. The CDR3 contains 14 residues. Germline V gene lookup returns CDR1 MDHEN and CDR2 SYDVKM. V shed 2 bases and J 7 bases; nucleotides not matched to a gene: 3. The CDR3 DNA follows: TGTGCCAGCAGTTTACCTAGCGGGAGGGAGGAGCAGTACTTC. Protein sequence: CASSLPSGREEQYF. The whole variable domain, remainder taken from reference TRBV28 and TRBJ2-7, is DVKVTQSSRYLVKRTGEKVFLECVQDMDHENMFWYRQDPGLGLRLIYFSYDVKMKEKGDIPEGYSVSREKKERFSLILESASTNQTSMYLCASSLPSGREEQYFGPGTRLTVT.

The chain links TRBV6-6 to TRBJ2-7; 8 nucleotides agree with TRBD1. Germline assignment: CDR1 MNHNY and CDR2 SVGAGI (reference sequence). The CDR3 contains 14 residues. The J segment lost 7 bases and the V segment lost 7 bases, leaving 12 bases of the junction unmatched. CDR3 sequence (DNA): TGTGCCAGCACCAACTGGCAGGGGGCCGGGGAGCAGTACTTC. It is translated as CASTNWQGAGEQYF.

This clone came up once. The CDR3 nucleotides read TGTGCCAGTAGTATAGTGTTGGGGAATCGGCACTATGGCTACACCTTC. It translates to CASSIVLGNRHYGYTF. The chain links TRBV19 to TRBJ1-2; D is undetermined. Germline loops: CDR1 LNHDA, CDR2 SQIVND (reference sequence). Trimming cost V 1 base and J 3 bases, with 15 bases left between them. The CDR3 consists of 16 residues.

This clone appeared once. The CDR3 sequence: CSAQQVNTIYF. CDR3 coding DNA: TGCAGTGCACAACAGGTTAACACCATATATTTT. The chain links TRBV20-1 to TRBJ1-3, with a weak D call TRBD1 (5 bases). This CDR3 has 11 amino acids. V was shortened by 6 bases and J by 7 bases, with 10 bases between the two germline ends. The germline V gene encodes CDR1 DFQATT and CDR2 SNEGSKA (reference sequence).

The chain couples TRBV6-1 to TRBJ1-6; no firm D call. CDR1 is MNHNS, CDR2 SASEGT, per germline. V gave up 4 bases and J gave up 4 bases, with 11 bases separating them. CDR3 length: 15 residues. CDR3 DNA sequence: TGTGCCAGCAGTGTGTTTCCCCTATATAATTCACCCCTCCACTTT. Protein sequence: CASSVFPLYNSPLHF.

The rearrangement uses TRBV2 and TRBJ1-1, with a weak D call TRBD1 (5 bases). Trimming stripped 8 bases from V and 1 base from J, with 14 bases between. Per germline, CDR1 SNHLY and CDR2 FYNNEI. The CDR3 covers 14 residues. The CDR3 loop reads CASGTNRGNTEAFF. CDR3 coding DNA: TGTGCCAGCGGGACCAATAGAGGGAACACTGAAGCTTTCTTT.

The V gene is TRBV5-1, the J gene TRBJ2-3, with 7 bases identical to TRBD1. This CDR3 has 15 residues. V lost 2 bases, J lost 4 bases, and 7 bases stayed unmatched. Per germline, CDR1 SGHRS and CDR2 YFSETQ. DNA of the CDR3: TGCGCCAGCAGCTTAAGGGGGCAGGGACCAGATACGCAGTATTTT. Translation: CASSLRGQGPDTQYF.

This sequence joins TRBV29-1 and TRBJ2-7; 8 bases are shared with TRBD2. Trimming took 7 bases from V and 3 from J; bases not matched to a gene: 8. The CDR3 has 13 amino acids. CDR1 and CDR2 (germline): SQVTM, ANQGSEA. The CDR3 coding sequence is TGCAGCGCAAAACTAGCGGCGGTCTACGAGCAGTACTTC. Its protein is CSAKLAAVYEQYF.

The J gene is TRBJ2-1, the V gene TRBV20-1; D not resolved. The germline CDR1 and CDR2 sequences are DFQATT and SNEGSKA (reference sequence). This CDR3 has 10 amino acids. V gave up 6 bases and J gave up 7 bases, with 7 bases separating them. CDR3 region: CSALGNEQFF. CDR3 in DNA: TGCAGTGCCCTCGGGAATGAGCAGTTCTTC.

The V and J genes are TRBV5-6 and TRBJ2-5, with D tentatively TRBD2 (7 bases). The CDR3 length is 12 residues. The V end was cut by 5 bases, the J end by 4 bases, with 9 bases between. Germline assignment: CDR1 SGHDT and CDR2 YYEEEE. The CDR3 DNA reads TGTGCCAGCAGGGGGGGGGCAGAGACCCAGTACTTC. Translation gives CASRGGAETQYF.

This sequence joins TRBV6-5 and TRBJ1-6; a possible D gene is TRBD1 (5 bases). CDR3 length equals 16 residues. V gave up 2 bases and J gave up 7 bases, with 15 bases separating them. Germline V lookup: CDR1 MNHEY, CDR2 SVGAGI. CDR3 loop: CASSYPPGGTNSPLHF. CDR3 in DNA: TGTGCCAGCAGTTACCCCCCGGGGGGGACGAATTCACCCCTCCACTTT.

The rearrangement joins TRBV5-1 to TRBJ2-2; D is uncertain. V lost 0 bases, J lost 9 bases, and 6 bases lay in between. Germline-derived CDR1 and CDR2 are SGHRS and YFSETQ. This CDR3 comprises 12 residues. The CDR3 DNA is TGCGCCAGCAGCTTGGTCGCTCGGGAGCTGTTTTTT. This translates into CASSLVARELFF.

This clone is a singleton in its sample. The chain recombines TRBV27 with TRBJ2-1, with TRBD2 matching 9 bases. Trimming at V came to 4 bases and at J to 5 bases, leaving 6 bases not matched to a gene. The germline V gene encodes CDR1 MNHEY and CDR2 SMNVEV (reference sequence). This CDR3 has 15 residues. CDR3 protein: CASSYSGSGDNEQFF. The CDR3 DNA is TGTGCCAGCAGTTATAGCGGGAGCGGCGACAATGAGCAGTTCTTC.

The chain combines TRBV28 with TRBJ1-6; TRBD1 matches 7 bases. Germline V gives CDR1 MDHEN, CDR2 SYDVKM. The junction had 13 bases not matched to a gene; V was cut back by 2 bases and J by 3 bases. The length of the CDR3 is 19 residues. The CDR3 sequence is CASSLRGGSMIGYNSPLHF. The CDR3 DNA reads as TGTGCCAGCAGTTTAAGAGGGGGCAGTATGATAGGCTATAATTCACCCCTCCACTTT.

This chain joins TRBV19 and TRBJ2-7, with TRBD2 as a possible D gene (5 bases). Germline CDR1 and CDR2: LNHDA and SQIVND (reference sequence). The CDR3 covers 13 residues. Trimming shortened V by 4 bases and J by 2 bases, and 9 bases separated the two germline ends. CDR3 sequence (DNA): TGTGCCAGTAGTACATCCGGGGCCTACGAGCAGTACTTC. This translates into CASSTSGAYEQYF.

This rearrangement joins TRBV7-9 to TRBJ2-1, with 8 bases lining up with TRBD2. The CDR3 spans 15 residues. The V segment lost 1 base and the J segment 6 bases; nucleotides outside the gene matches: 5. Germline-derived CDR1 and CDR2 are SEHNR and FQNEAQ (reference sequence). The CDR3 bases are TGTGCCAGCAGCTTAGGCGCGGGAGGACTCAATGAGCAGTTCTTC. It translates to CASSLGAGGLNEQFF. Full variable domain (outside the CDR3, taken from reference TRBV7-9 and TRBJ2-1): DTGVSQNPRHKITKRGQNVTFRCDPISEHNRLYWYRQTLGQGPEFLTYFQNEAQLEKSRLLSDRFSAERPKGSFSTLEIQRTEQGDSAMYLCASSLGAGGLNEQFFGPGTRLTVL.

The chain couples TRBV27 to TRBJ2-6; TRBD2 is a possible D gene (5 bases). Between the trimmed V and J ends, which lost 5 bases and 4 bases, there was a span of 15 bases. The CDR3 runs to 16 residues. CDR1 and CDR2 from the germline V gene are MNHEY and SMNVEV (reference sequence). The CDR3 DNA sequence: TGTGCCAGCAGTCCAGTTCTAGCAGCGGGGGCCAACGTCCTGACTTTC. It encodes CASSPVLAAGANVLTF.

This clone was seen a handful of times. V and J are TRBV29-1 and TRBJ2-2, with D hard to call. This CDR3 is built from 12 residues. Germline lookup yields CDR1 SQVTM and CDR2 ANQGSEA. Trimming pared 3 bases from V and 6 bases from J, leaving 8 bases between. The chain's CDR3 is CSVEGWAGELFF. The CDR3 DNA reads as TGCAGCGTTGAGGGGTGGGCCGGGGAGCTGTTTTTT.

This rearrangement joins TRBV30 to TRBJ1-5; no clear D. CDR3 length: 14 residues. Deletions cut 3 bases from V and 2 bases from J, with 11 bases between. In germline, CDR1 is GTSNPN, CDR2 SVGIG (reference sequence). The CDR3 bases are TGTGCCTGGAGATCACAGCGGGGCAATCAGCCCCAGCATTTT. Encoded protein: CAWRSQRGNQPQHF.

The sample holds one count of this clone. This sequence joins TRBV18 and TRBJ1-2; D gene uncertain. Trimming removed 0 bases at V and 8 bases at J, with 13 bases between. There are 14 residues in the CDR3. CDR1 and CDR2 from the germline V gene are KGHSH and LQKENI. The CDR3 loop reads CASSPPLRPGGYTF. The CDR3 bases are TGTGCCAGCTCACCACCGTTACGGCCTGGGGGCTACACCTTC.

This sequence joins TRBV30 and TRBJ2-1; D is tentatively TRBD1 or TRBD2 (5 bases each). Trimming left V 3 bases short and J 4 bases short, with 22 bases between. CDR1 GTSNPN and CDR2 SVGIG come from the germline V gene (reference sequence). The CDR3 loop spans 17 amino acids. CDR3 amino acids: CAWSDSIGAEYYNEQFF. CDR3 DNA: TGTGCCTGGAGCGACTCCATCGGGGCGGAATATTACAATGAGCAGTTCTTC.